This TCR beta chain was captured by sequencing in a study of blood T cell repertoires in COVID-19. Germline V gene lookup returns CDR1 MNHEY and CDR2 SMNVEV (reference sequence). The ends were cut back, 0 bases at V and 2 bases at J, with 8 bases in the middle. The CDR3 sequence is 14 residues long. Participants were aged 18 to 89 years, lived in around 22 US areas, and enrolled virtually. Details on this clone: Other DNA sequences in this sample translate to the same CDR3.

Repertoires were generated with immunoSEQ multiplex PCR, while TCRdb's copy carries only in-frame clones and drops some. The sample records fewer than 350,000 clones, 85% being singletons. The V gene is TRBV27, the J gene TRBJ2-7; weak D call: TRBD2 (6 bases). The receptor's source is a woman in her twenties or thirties who had been exposed to COVID-19. Specimen: PBMCs or T cells enriched from blood (not recorded which). CDR3 protein: CASSLSGTAYEQYF. CDR3 DNA: TGTGCCAGCAGTTTATCCGGGACTGCCTACGAGCAGTACTTC.